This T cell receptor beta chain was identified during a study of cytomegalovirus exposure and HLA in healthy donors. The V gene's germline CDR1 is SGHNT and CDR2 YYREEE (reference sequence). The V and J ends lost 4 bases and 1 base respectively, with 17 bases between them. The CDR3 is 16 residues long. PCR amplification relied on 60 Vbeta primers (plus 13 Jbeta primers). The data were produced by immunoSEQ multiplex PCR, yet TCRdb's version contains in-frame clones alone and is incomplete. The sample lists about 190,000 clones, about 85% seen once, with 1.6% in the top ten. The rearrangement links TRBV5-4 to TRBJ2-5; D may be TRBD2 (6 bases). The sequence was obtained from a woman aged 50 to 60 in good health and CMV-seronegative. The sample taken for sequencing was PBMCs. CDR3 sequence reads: CASSLSGGMAQETQYF. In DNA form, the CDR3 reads TGTGCCAGCAGCCTTTCGGGCGGGATGGCCCAAGAGACCCAGTACTTC.